These 24 T cell receptor beta chains were sequenced from one sample in a study of control samples from healthy donors and cancer patients. Sequenced by immunoSEQ multiplex PCR; TCRdb stores in-frame clones only, minus some. Counted here are under 200,000 clones, 75% to 95% occurring once; the ten biggest clones make up about 1.6%. Sequencing was performed on blood. Source of these receptors: a woman aged 25-40 years in good health.

The J gene is TRBJ2-1, the V gene TRBV4-1; 8 positions agree with TRBD2. The CDR3 runs 14 residues. V lost 8 bases, J lost 8 bases, and 11 bases stayed unmatched. Per germline, CDR1 MGHRA and CDR2 YSYEKL. CDR3 sequence: CASRRSGSFDEQFF. For the CDR3, the DNA is TGCGCCAGCCGTCGAAGCGGGAGCTTTGATGAGCAGTTCTTC.

The chain couples TRBV7-9 to TRBJ2-6, with 9 bases matching TRBD1. V shed 1 base and J 0 bases; nucleotides not matched to a gene: 1. The CDR3 consists of 17 residues. The germline V gene encodes CDR1 SEHNR and CDR2 FQNEAQ (reference sequence). The CDR3 region has the DNA TGTGCCAGCAGCTTAGAGACAGGGGGCTCTGGGGCCAACGTCCTGACTTTC. It yields the protein CASSLETGGSGANVLTF.

The chain has TRBV7-2 and TRBJ1-4; D unresolved. V shed 0 bases and J shed 6 bases, with 2 bases lying between them. The CDR3 covers 12 residues. CDR1 is SGHTA and CDR2 is FQGNSA in the germline V gene. CDR3 sequence: CASSLADEKLFF. The CDR3 DNA is TGTGCCAGCAGCTTAGCGGATGAAAAACTGTTTTTT.

This clone was found once. The chain recombines TRBV6-5 with TRBJ2-2, with 11 nucleotides matching TRBD2. The CDR3 spans 16 residues. Germline V gene sequence: CDR1 MNHEY, CDR2 SVGAGI. V gave up 4 bases and J gave up 4 bases; unmatched junction bases: 5. CDR3 DNA: TGTGCCAGCAGTTCTAAACTAGCGGGAGTCACCGGGGAGCTGTTTTTT. Translation: CASSSKLAGVTGELFF.

Remarks on this clone: Compared with germline, one end of the junction differs, possibly owing to a read error. J is TRBJ2-2 and V is TRBV13; D is possibly TRBD2 (7 bases). CDR3 length: 16 amino acids. CDR1 and CDR2 (germline): PRHDT, FYEKMQ (reference sequence). CDR3 sequence (DNA): TGTGCCCGCAGCTTGGGGGCGGGGGCCAACACCGGGGAGCTGTTTTTT. Protein: CARSLGAGANTGELFF.

The gene calls are TRBV27 and TRBJ1-1, with D possibly matching TRBD1 (6 bases). The CDR3 has 12 residues. V dropped 5 bases and J dropped 9 bases, with 13 bases sitting between them. CDR1 MNHEY and CDR2 SMNVEV come from the germline V gene (reference sequence). DNA for the CDR3: TGTGCCAGCAGTCCATTAGGACAGAAAGCTTTCTTT. Its protein product is CASSPLGQKAFF.

The chain carries TRBV27 and TRBJ2-1, with 12 bases that match TRBD2. Trimming at V came to 1 base and at J to 6 bases, leaving 1 base not matched to a gene. Germline loops: CDR1 MNHEY, CDR2 SMNVEV (reference sequence). CDR3 length equals 15 residues. CDR3 coding DNA: TGTGCCAGCAGTTTATTGACTAGCGGGAGCAATGAGCAGTTCTTC. Amino acid sequence: CASSLLTSGSNEQFF.

This chain joins TRBV7-2 and TRBJ1-3; 11 positions agree with TRBD1. CDR1 is SGHTA and CDR2 is FQGNSA in the germline V gene. The CDR3 is 16 amino acids. The J segment lost 3 bases and the V segment lost 4 bases, leaving 5 bases of the junction unmatched. The CDR3 DNA reads TGTGCCAGCAGCTATGCCGGGACAGGGGGTGGAAACACCATATATTTT. Its translation: CASSYAGTGGGNTIYF.

This clone occurred once. The chain has TRBV7-8 and TRBJ2-3, with TRBD2 as a possible D gene (7 bases). The CDR3 sequence is 16 residues long. Germline assignment: CDR1 SGHVS and CDR2 FQNEAQ. Trimming removed 1 base at V and 2 bases at J, with 13 bases between. In DNA form, the CDR3 reads TGTGCCAGCAGCTTAGTGGCGGGGGCTCCCACAGATACGCAGTATTTT. As protein: CASSLVAGAPTDTQYF.

The chain's CDR3 is CASSLGGTGNQPQHF. The CDR3 DNA follows: TGTGCCAGCAGCTTAGGGGGTACTGGCAATCAGCCCCAGCATTTT. The chain employs TRBV7-2 and TRBJ1-5; D remains ambiguous. CDR3 size: 15 residues. CDR1 and CDR2 from the germline V gene are SGHTA and FQGNSA. Trimming shortened V by 1 base and J by 2 bases, and 9 bases separated the two germline ends.

The chain has TRBV27 and TRBJ2-1; D is unclear. In germline, CDR1 is MNHEY, CDR2 SMNVEV (reference sequence). CDR3 length: 10 amino acids. Trimming removed 8 bases at V and 3 bases at J, with 2 bases between. The CDR3 here is CASGYNEQFF. The CDR3 DNA reads TGTGCCAGCGGCTACAATGAGCAGTTCTTC.

The rearrangement links TRBV5-5 to TRBJ1-2, with 7 bases that match TRBD1. The CDR3 has 13 residues. With V trimmed by 4 bases and J by 1 base, 1 base remained unmatched. Germline V gives CDR1 SGHKS, CDR2 YYEKEE (reference sequence). The CDR3 DNA reads as TGTGCCAGCAGCAGACAGGGTAACTATGGCTACACCTTC. Protein: CASSRQGNYGYTF. The full variable domain, with the rest looked up from reference TRBV5-5 and TRBJ1-2, is DAGVTQSPTHLIKTRGQQVTLRCSPISGHKSVSWYQQVLGQGPQFIFQYYEKEERGRGNFPDRFSARQFPNYSSELNVNALLLGDSALYLCASSRQGNYGYTFGSGTRLTVV.

The chain couples TRBV19 to TRBJ1-1; D not certain. CDR1 is LNHDA, CDR2 SQIVND, per germline (reference sequence). CDR3 length: 12 residues. V lost 6 bases and J lost 1, with 6 bases in between. The chain's CDR3 is CASSNRNTEAFF. In DNA form, the CDR3 reads TGTGCCAGTAGCAACAGGAACACTGAAGCTTTCTTT.

The chain joins TRBV6-4 to TRBJ2-6, with 8 bases fitting TRBD2. V was clipped by 9 bases and J by 0 bases; unmatched bases: 7. The germline CDR1 and CDR2 sequences are MRHNA and SNTAGT. The CDR3 is 16 residues long. This CDR3 reads CASGGSGTSGANVLTF. CDR3 DNA sequence: TGTGCCAGTGGGGGTAGCGGGACCTCTGGGGCCAACGTCCTGACTTTC.

The chain links TRBV3-1 (or the pseudogene TRBV3-2) to TRBJ1-6; D perhaps matches TRBD1 (5 bases). Trimming cost V 0 bases and J 9 bases, with 9 bases left between them. CDR3 length equals 14 residues. In germline, CDR1 is LGHDT, CDR2 YNNKEL (reference sequence). CDR3 nucleotide sequence: TGTGCCAGCAGCCAAGAAGACAGTCGTTCACCCCTCCACTTT. This codes for CASSQEDSRSPLHF.

This rearrangement joins TRBV7-3 to TRBJ1-3; 7 bases are shared with TRBD1. The CDR3 covers 14 residues. Germline assignment: CDR1 SGHTA and CDR2 FQGTGA. V shed 5 bases and J 2 bases; nucleotides not matched to a gene: 3. CDR3 sequence (DNA): TGTGCCAGCAGCCCGACAGGGCCTGGAAACACCATATATTTT. Translated, it gives CASSPTGPGNTIYF.

The CDR3 here is CASSWDRGPNSPLHF. In DNA form, the CDR3 reads TGTGCCAGCAGCTGGGACAGGGGACCTAATTCACCCCTCCACTTT. This chain joins TRBV5-8 and TRBJ1-6; 10 nucleotides match TRBD1. The CDR3 sequence is 15 residues long. After removal of 3 bases from V and 6 bases from J, the junction contained 3 bases not matched to a gene. The V gene's germline CDR1 is SGHTS and CDR2 YDEGEE.

This chain uses TRBV5-6 with TRBJ2-7; 7 bases are shared with TRBD1. This CDR3 is 12 amino acids long. Per the germline V gene, CDR1 is SGHDT and CDR2 is YYEEEE. Germline trimming cut 2 bases from V and 9 bases from J; bases unmatched to any gene: 5. CDR3 in amino acids: CASSFPTGRQYF. Here the CDR3 DNA reads TGTGCCAGCAGCTTCCCGACAGGGCGGCAGTACTTC.

The rearrangement links TRBV6-6 to TRBJ1-5; 11 bases align to TRBD1. The CDR3 covers 15 residues. Losses at the gene ends were 4 bases for V and 4 bases for J; bases not matched to a gene: 3. Germline lookup yields CDR1 MNHNY and CDR2 SVGAGI (reference sequence). CDR3 in DNA: TGTGCCAGCAGTTCGGGACAGGGGGGTAATCAGCCCCAGCATTTT. This codes for CASSSGQGGNQPQHF.

The V call is TRBV6-4, the J call TRBJ1-5; D gene unclear. With 0 bases removed from V and 6 bases from J, the gap between germline ends came to 12 bases. The germline V gene encodes CDR1 MRHNA and CDR2 SNTAGT. The CDR3 covers 15 residues. The CDR3 nucleotides read TGTGCCAGCAGTGACTCCTACCAGGCAAGTCAGCCCCAGCATTTT. This gives the protein CASSDSYQASQPQHF.

This sequence joins TRBV6-1 and TRBJ2-7; 10 positions agree with TRBD2. This CDR3 spans 15 amino acids. CDR1 and CDR2 (germline): MNHNS, SASEGT. The V gene end was trimmed by 3 bases and the J gene end by 4 bases; junction bases not matched to a gene: 6. CDR3 amino acids: CASSERPSGSYEQYF. In DNA form, the CDR3 reads TGTGCCAGCAGTGAGCGTCCTAGCGGGAGTTACGAGCAGTACTTC.

This sequence joins TRBV28 and TRBJ1-6; 9 positions agree with TRBD1. Germline CDR1 and CDR2: MDHEN and SYDVKM. The CDR3 spans 14 residues. The J segment lost 5 bases and the V segment lost 6 bases, leaving 2 bases of the junction unmatched. The CDR3 nucleotides read TGTGCCAGCAGGGGGGACAGGGATAATTCACCCCTCCACTTT. Translation: CASRGDRDNSPLHF.

The rearrangement joins TRBV19 to TRBJ2-1; D may be TRBD1 (6 bases). CDR1 is LNHDA, CDR2 SQIVND, per germline (reference sequence). The V and J ends lost 8 bases and 6 bases respectively, with 17 bases between them. CDR3 size: 14 residues. Here the CDR3 DNA reads TGTGCCAGTGGGACACCGGGATTCGGCAATGAGCAGTTCTTC. Translated, it gives CASGTPGFGNEQFF. Supplemented by reference TRBV19 and TRBJ2-1, the full variable domain reads DGGITQSPKYLFRKEGQNVTLSCEQNLNHDAMYWYRQDPGQGLRLIYYSQIVNDFQKGDIAEGYSVSREKKESFPLTVTSAQKNPTAFYLCASGTPGFGNEQFFGPGTRLTVL.

The rearrangement links TRBV27 to TRBJ2-5; a weak D match, TRBD2 (5 bases). V was pared by 10 bases and J by 0 bases, with 21 bases between. This CDR3 is built from 16 residues. Germline CDR1 reads MNHEY; CDR2 reads SMNVEV (reference sequence). As DNA, the CDR3 is TGTGCCAACACCCAGGACCAAGCGGACTACCAAGAGACCCAGTACTTC. Protein product: CANTQDQADYQETQYF.